The clone carrying this TCR beta chain was picked up many times. Unique molecular identifiers were built into the TCRbeta library. TCRdb called the PCR reads again in MiXCR, with one record for every CDR3 protein. The sample yields 100,000 or so distinct CDR3 sequences, 10% to 15% seen once. The sample originates from a study of T-cell reconstitution after alpha-beta-depleted transplantation in children. This CDR3 is built from 15 residues. CDR1 and CDR2 from the germline V gene are SGHTA and FQGNSA. Trimming left V 5 bases short and J 15 bases short, with 23 bases between. This chain joins TRBV7-2 and TRBJ1-6; maybe TRBD1 (5 bases). Sequenced here: PBMCs from the stem cell graft donor, sampled from the stem cell graft. The sequence came from a human donor who donated a stem cell graft to a child with inherited bone marrow failure. The CDR3, as DNA: TGTGCCAGCAGCGCTCCCGGCGACGGGGGATTGAGCCTCCACTTT. Protein: CASSAPGDGGLSLHF.